Described below is a single T cell receptor beta chain sequence and its context. The antigen is not known. V lost 3 bases, J lost 6 bases, and 11 bases lay in between. This CDR3 spans 14 amino acids. Germline-derived CDR1 and CDR2 are KGHSH and LQKENI. Generated by immunoSEQ multiplex PCR, the TCRdb table keeps only in-frame clones and is missing some. This sample yields about 20,000 clones, of which over 70% are seen a single time; more than 5.5% belongs to the top ten. The data were taken from a study of PD-1 blockade in classical Hodgkin lymphoma. Study details: It was nivolumab at 3 mg/kg, given intravenously every 2 weeks, that patients received. Notes on the study in general: According to reports, newly diagnosed patients had lower baseline TCR diversity than healthy donors, and relapsed/refractory patients had lower baseline TCR diversity still. The causes of the repertoire differences, possibly disease activity or prior therapy, remain undefined. Those achieving complete response showed baseline diversity like newly diagnosed patients.

Time point described: cycle 4 day 1 (C4D1), after five to seven weeks of nivolumab. After autologous stem cell transplantation all patients relapsed, and prior brentuximab vedotin exposure differed between cohorts. The receptor was derived from a human donor with classical Hodgkin lymphoma. This chain uses TRBV18 with TRBJ2-2; D gene ambiguous. Here the sequenced sample was peripheral blood mononuclear cells (PBMCs), taken before the fourth cycle of nivolumab. CDR3 in amino acids: CASSPQVAPGELFF. DNA of the CDR3: TGTGCCAGCTCACCCCAGGTAGCCCCCGGGGAGCTGTTTTTT.